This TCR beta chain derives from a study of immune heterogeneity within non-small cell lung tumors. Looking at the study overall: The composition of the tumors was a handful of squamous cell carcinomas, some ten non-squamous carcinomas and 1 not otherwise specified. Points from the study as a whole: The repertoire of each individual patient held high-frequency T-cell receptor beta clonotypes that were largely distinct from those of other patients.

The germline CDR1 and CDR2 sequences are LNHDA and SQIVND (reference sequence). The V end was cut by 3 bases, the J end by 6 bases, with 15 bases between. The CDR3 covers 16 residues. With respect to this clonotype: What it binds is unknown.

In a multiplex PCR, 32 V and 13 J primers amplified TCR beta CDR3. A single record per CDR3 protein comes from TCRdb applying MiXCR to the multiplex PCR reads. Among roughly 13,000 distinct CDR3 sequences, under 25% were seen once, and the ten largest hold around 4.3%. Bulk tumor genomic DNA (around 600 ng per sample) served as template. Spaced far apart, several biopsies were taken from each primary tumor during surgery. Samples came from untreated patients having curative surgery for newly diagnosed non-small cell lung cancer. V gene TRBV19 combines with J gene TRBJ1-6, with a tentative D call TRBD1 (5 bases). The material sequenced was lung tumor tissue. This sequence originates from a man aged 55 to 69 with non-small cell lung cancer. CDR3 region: CASSISGAGGNSPLHF. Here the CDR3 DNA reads TGTGCCAGTAGTATCTCCGGGGCCGGAGGTAATTCACCCCTCCACTTT.